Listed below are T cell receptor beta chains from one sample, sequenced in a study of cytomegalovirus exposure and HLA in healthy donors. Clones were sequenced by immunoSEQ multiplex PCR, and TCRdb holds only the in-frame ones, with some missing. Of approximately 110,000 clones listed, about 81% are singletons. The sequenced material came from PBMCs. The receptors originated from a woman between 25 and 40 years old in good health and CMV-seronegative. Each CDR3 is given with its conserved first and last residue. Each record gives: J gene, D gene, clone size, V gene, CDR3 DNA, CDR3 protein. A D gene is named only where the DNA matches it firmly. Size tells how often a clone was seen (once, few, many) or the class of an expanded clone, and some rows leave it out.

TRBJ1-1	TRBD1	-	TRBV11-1	TGTGCCAGCAGCTTGAACAGGGGAGGCACTGAAGCTTTCTTT	CASSLNRGGTEAFF
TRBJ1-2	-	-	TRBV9	TGTGCCAGCAGCGCTACTAACTATGGCTACACCTTC	CASSATNYGYTF
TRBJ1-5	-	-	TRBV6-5	TGTGCCAGCAGTTACTCGTTAGAGGGTAACAATCAGCCCCAGCATTTT	CASSYSLEGNNQPQHF
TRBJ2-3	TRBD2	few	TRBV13	TGTGCCAGCAGCTTGCGGGGGGGCCCCCCAGATACGCAGTATTTT	CASSLRGGPPDTQYF
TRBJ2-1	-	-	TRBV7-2	TGTGCCAGCAGCGGAACGAGGGATGAGCAGTTCTTC	CASSGTRDEQFF
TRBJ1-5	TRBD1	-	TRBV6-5	TGTGCCAGCAGTTCGTCCGGGACAGGGAGGGAGCAGCCCCAGCATTTT	CASSSSGTGREQPQHF
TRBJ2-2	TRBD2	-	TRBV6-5	TGTGCCACCCTCACGACTCGCGGGAGGGCCGGGGAGCTGTTTTTT	CATLTTRGRAGELFF
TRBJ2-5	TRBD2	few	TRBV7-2	TGTGCCAGCAGCCCCGGGACTAGCGGGGGGAGAGACGAAGAGACCCAGTACTTC	CASSPGTSGGRDEETQYF
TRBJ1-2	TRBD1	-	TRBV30	TGTGCCTGGGCACGGGGACAGGGGACCTATGGCTACACCTTC	CAWARGQGTYGYTF
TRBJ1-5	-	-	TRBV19	TGTGCCAGTACTTTTGGCACTAGCAATCAGCCCCAGCATTTT	CASTFGTSNQPQHF
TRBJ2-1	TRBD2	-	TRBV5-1	TGCGCCAGCAGCTTGGGACTAGCGGGAGTATACAATGAGCAGTTCTTC	CASSLGLAGVYNEQFF
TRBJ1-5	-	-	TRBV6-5	TGTGCCAGCAGTCCTAACCCGGGTTACCAGCCCCAGCATTTT	CASSPNPGYQPQHF
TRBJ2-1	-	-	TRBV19	TGTGCCAGTAGTATAGATGGGGGGAGGTCCTACAATGAGCAGTTCTTC	CASSIDGGRSYNEQFF
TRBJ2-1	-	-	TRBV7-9	TGTTCCAGCAGCCCTAGCGTAGGGAAGACTTACAATGAGCAGTTCTTC	CSSSPSVGKTYNEQFF
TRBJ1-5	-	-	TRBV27	TGTGCCAGCAGTTGGCAGGGAGGAAATCAGCCCCAGCATTTT	CASSWQGGNQPQHF
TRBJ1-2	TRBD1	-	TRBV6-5	TGTGCCAGCAGTAGTCCGGGACAGGGGCGGTATGGCTACACCTTC	CASSSPGQGRYGYTF
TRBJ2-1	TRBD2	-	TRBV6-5	TGTGCCAGCAAGCGGGATGTGGATGAGCAGTTCTTC	CASKRDVDEQFF
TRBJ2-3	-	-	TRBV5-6	TGTGCCAGCAGCCCCTCAGATACGCAGTATTTT	CASSPSDTQYF
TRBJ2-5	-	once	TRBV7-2	TGTGCCAGCAGCTTAGGCGGGCGAGGCCAAGAGACCCAGTACTTC	CASSLGGRGQETQYF
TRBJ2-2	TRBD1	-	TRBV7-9	TGTGCCAGCAGATCGGGCTGGCAGGGGGCCACCGGGGAGCTGTTTTTT	CASRSGWQGATGELFF
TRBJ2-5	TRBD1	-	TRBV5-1	TGCGCCAGCAGCTTCGGGGACAGCCAAGAGACCCAGTACTTC	CASSFGDSQETQYF
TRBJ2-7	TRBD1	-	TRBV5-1	TGCGCCAGCCGGGACAGCTCCTACGAGCAGTACTTC	CASRDSSYEQYF
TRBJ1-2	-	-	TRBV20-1	TGCAGTGCTGGGGGGGGTCGGCACACCTTC	CSAGGGRHTF
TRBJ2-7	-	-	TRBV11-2	TGTGCCAGCAGCCCACAGGGTTACGAGCAGTACTTC	CASSPQGYEQYF
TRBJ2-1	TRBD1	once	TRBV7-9	TGTGCCAGCAGCCTACCCGGGACAGGGACGGGCAATGAGCAGTTCTTC	CASSLPGTGTGNEQFF
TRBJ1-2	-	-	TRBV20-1	TGCAGCCCAGGGAATGGCTACACCTTC	CSPGNGYTF
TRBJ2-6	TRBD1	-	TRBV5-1	TGCGCCAGCAGTCAAAACGGACAGGGCCCTAGGGAGCCCTCTGGGGCCAACGTCCTGACTTTC	CASSQNGQGPREPSGANVLTF
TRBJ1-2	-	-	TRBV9	TGTGCCAGCAGCGTAGCATGGGAGACTAACTATGGCTACACCTTC	CASSVAWETNYGYTF
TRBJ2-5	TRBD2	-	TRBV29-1	TGCAGCGTTGATATAGCGGGGGGCGGATACCAAGAGACCCAGTACTTC	CSVDIAGGGYQETQYF
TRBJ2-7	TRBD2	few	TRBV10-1	TGCGCCAGCAGTAAGACTAGCGGATACTACGAGCAGTACTTC	CASSKTSGYYEQYF
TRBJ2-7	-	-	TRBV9	TGTGCCAGCAGCGAGACAGATTACCCCTACGAGCAGTACTTC	CASSETDYPYEQYF
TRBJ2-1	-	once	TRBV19	TGTGCCAGTAGTATCGGCGGAGTTACCTACAATGAGCAGTTCTTC	CASSIGGVTYNEQFF
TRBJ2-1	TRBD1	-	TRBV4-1	TGCGCCAGCAGCCGCCAGGACAGGGGGCCAGAGCCCTACAATGAGCAGTTCTTC	CASSRQDRGPEPYNEQFF
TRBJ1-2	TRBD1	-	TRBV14	TGTGCCAGCAGCCCTCGGGTAGGGGGCTACGGCTACACCTTC	CASSPRVGGYGYTF
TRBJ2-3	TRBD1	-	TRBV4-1	TGCGCCAGCAGCCAAGTGTTGACAGGGGGCCCAGATACGCAGTATTTT	CASSQVLTGGPDTQYF
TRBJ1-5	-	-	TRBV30	TGTGCCTGGAGTACCGGACAGTTCTCCAATCAGCCCCAGCATTTT	CAWSTGQFSNQPQHF
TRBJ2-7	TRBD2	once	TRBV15	TGTGCCACCAGCAGAGGATTGGCAGCGGGAGAGCAGTACTTC	CATSRGLAAGEQYF